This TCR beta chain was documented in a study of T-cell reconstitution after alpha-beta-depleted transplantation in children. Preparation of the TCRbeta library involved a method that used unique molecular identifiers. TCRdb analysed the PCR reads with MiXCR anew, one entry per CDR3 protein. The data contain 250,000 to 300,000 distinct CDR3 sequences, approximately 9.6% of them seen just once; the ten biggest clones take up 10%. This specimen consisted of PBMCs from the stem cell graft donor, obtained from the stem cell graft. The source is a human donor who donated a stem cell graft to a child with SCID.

The CDR3 here is CASSHGTEYPYEQYF. The DNA of the CDR3 is TGTGCCAGCAGCCATGGGACAGAGTATCCCTACGAGCAGTACTTC. The chain is built from TRBV7-9 and TRBJ2-7; 7 nucleotides agree with TRBD1. CDR1 is SEHNR and CDR2 is FQNEAQ in the germline V gene (reference sequence). The CDR3 covers 15 residues. V was clipped by 5 bases and J by 2 bases; unmatched bases: 9.